This TCR beta chain is drawn from a study of human T cells and chemical hapten exposure. For this clonotype: A much larger clonotype is one base distant, so this may be a read error.

TCRdb called the RACE reads again in MiXCR, with one record for every CDR3 protein. The sample lists about 80,000 distinct CDR3 sequences, 14% occurring once. V lost 8 bases and J 6 bases, leaving 17 bases between the germline ends. Germline V CDR1 and CDR2: MNHEY, SVGAGI. This CDR3 region has 14 residues. This sample's time point: pre-sensitization, week 0. Stated treatment: therapeutic diphenylcyclopropenone sensitization with weekly scalp DPC. The clonotype originates from a woman aged 45 to 65 with alopecia areata. Some clones in this sample may be carry-over from other donors' samples. The source was whole blood, collected in connection with sensitization to the hapten diphenylcyclopropenone (DPC). The chain links TRBV6-5 to TRBJ2-1; D is ambiguous. The DNA of the CDR3 is TGTGCCAGCGGCAGTCAGGCCCTTTTCAATGAGCAGTTCTTC. Protein product: CASGSQALFNEQFF.